These 5 T cell receptor beta chains were all obtained from the same sample, sequenced in a study of blood T cells in healthy people across ages. Primed by a sample-barcoded 5' primer and a J-beta primer mix, a second PCR proceeded for about 7 to 11 cycles. From the 5' RACE reads, TCRdb called clonotypes with MiXCR, one entry per CDR3 protein. The sample has over a million distinct CDR3 sequences; roughly 43% are singletons. The sample was blood. These receptors were taken from a woman aged 18-30 years in good health.

The chain recombines TRBV5-1 with TRBJ2-2, with D maybe TRBD1 (5 bases). CDR1 SGHRS and CDR2 YFSETQ come from the germline V gene. The V end was cut by 4 bases, the J end by 1 base, with 8 bases between. CDR3 size: 14 residues. The CDR3, as DNA: TGCGCCAGCAGCCAGGGCCAGAACACCGGGGAGCTGTTTTTT. Its protein product is CASSQGQNTGELFF.

A single count supports this clonotype. V gene TRBV15 combines with J gene TRBJ2-3; possible D gene TRBD1, 5 bases. With 0 bases removed from V and 8 bases from J, the gap between germline ends came to 18 bases. The CDR3 has 16 residues. The germline CDR1 and CDR2 sequences are LNHNV and YYDKDF (reference sequence). CDR3 loop: CATSRERRGPMGTQYF. In DNA, the CDR3 is TGTGCCACCAGCAGAGAAAGAAGGGGCCCTATGGGTACGCAGTATTTT.

This rearrangement joins TRBV7-9 to TRBJ1-3, with 8 bases aligning to TRBD1. V gave up 5 bases and J gave up 0 bases; unmatched junction bases: 3. CDR1 is SEHNR, CDR2 FQNEAQ, per germline (reference sequence). The CDR3 is made up of 15 amino acids. The CDR3 sequence is CASSQGQASGNTIYF. CDR3 DNA: TGTGCCAGCAGCCAGGGACAGGCCTCTGGAAACACCATATATTTT.

V gene TRBV27 combines with J gene TRBJ1-2, with D maybe TRBD1 (6 bases). Trimming took off 10 bases at V and 4 bases at J, with 13 bases between the two ends. The CDR3 covers 12 residues. Per the germline V gene, CDR1 is MNHEY and CDR2 is SMNVEV (reference sequence). CDR3 nucleotides: TGTGCCACGTGGGGCAGGGGCTATGGCTACACCTTC. It translates to CATWGRGYGYTF.

The rearrangement uses TRBV2 and TRBJ2-7, with TRBD1 matching over 8 bases. The junction had 5 bases not matched to a gene; V was cut back by 8 bases and J by 2 bases. The CDR3 runs 13 residues. Germline assignment: CDR1 SNHLY and CDR2 FYNNEI. The DNA of the CDR3 is TGTGCCAGCGGGACAGGCACGACCTACGAGCAGTACTTC. Translated: CASGTGTTYEQYF.